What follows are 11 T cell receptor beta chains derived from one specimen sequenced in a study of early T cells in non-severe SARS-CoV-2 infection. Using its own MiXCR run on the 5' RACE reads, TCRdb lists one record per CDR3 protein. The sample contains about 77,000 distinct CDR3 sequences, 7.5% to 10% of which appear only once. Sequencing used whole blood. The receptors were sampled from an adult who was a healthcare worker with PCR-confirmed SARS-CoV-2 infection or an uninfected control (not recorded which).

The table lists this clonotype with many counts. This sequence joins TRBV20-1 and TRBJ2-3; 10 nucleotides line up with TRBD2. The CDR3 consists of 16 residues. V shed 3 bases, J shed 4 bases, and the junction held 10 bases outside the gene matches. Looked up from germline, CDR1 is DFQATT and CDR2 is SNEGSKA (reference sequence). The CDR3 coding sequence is TGCAGTGCTAGCAGCACTTTAGCGGGAGGAGCAGATACGCAGTATTTT. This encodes CSASSTLAGGADTQYF.

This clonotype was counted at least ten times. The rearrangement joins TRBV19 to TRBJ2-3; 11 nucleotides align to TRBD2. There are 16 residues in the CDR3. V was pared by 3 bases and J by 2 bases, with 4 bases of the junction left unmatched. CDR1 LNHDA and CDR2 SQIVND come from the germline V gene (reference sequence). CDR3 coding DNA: TGTGCCAGTAGTATTCTAGCGGGAGGACACACAGATACGCAGTATTTT. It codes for CASSILAGGHTDTQYF. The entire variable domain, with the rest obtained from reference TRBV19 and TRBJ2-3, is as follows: DGGITQSPKYLFRKEGQNVTLSCEQNLNHDAMYWYRQDPGQGLRLIYYSQIVNDFQKGDIAEGYSVSREKKESFPLTVTSAQKNPTAFYLCASSILAGGHTDTQYFGPGTRLTVL.

The CDR3 DNA reads TGTGCCAGCAGTGGGGACACCTCCTACGAGCAGTACTTC. It translates to CASSGDTSYEQYF. V usage is TRBV12-3 or TRBV12-4 and J usage is TRBJ2-7; D possibly corresponds to TRBD1 (6 bases). The CDR3 extends over 13 amino acids. Trimming stripped 5 bases from V and 0 bases from J, with 8 bases between.

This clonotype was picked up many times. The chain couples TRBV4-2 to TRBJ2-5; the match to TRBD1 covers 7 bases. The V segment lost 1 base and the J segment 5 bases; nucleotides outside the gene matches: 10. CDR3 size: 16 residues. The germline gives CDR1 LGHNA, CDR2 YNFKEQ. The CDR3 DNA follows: TGTGCCAGCAGCCAAGTAGGATTCCAGGGGGTGGAGACCCAGTACTTC. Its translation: CASSQVGFQGVETQYF.

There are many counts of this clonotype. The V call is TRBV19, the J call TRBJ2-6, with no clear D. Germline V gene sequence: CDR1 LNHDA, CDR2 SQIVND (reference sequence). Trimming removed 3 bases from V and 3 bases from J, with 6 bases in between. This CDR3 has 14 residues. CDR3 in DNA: TGTGCCAGTAGTATTCCGGGTGGGGCCAACGTCCTGACTTTC. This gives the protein CASSIPGGANVLTF. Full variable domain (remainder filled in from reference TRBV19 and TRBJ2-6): DGGITQSPKYLFRKEGQNVTLSCEQNLNHDAMYWYRQDPGQGLRLIYYSQIVNDFQKGDIAEGYSVSREKKESFPLTVTSAQKNPTAFYLCASSIPGGANVLTFGAGSRLTVL.

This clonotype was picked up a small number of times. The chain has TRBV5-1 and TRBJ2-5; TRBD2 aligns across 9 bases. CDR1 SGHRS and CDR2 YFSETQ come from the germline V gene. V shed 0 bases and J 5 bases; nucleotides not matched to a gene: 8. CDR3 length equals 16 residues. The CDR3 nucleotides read TGCGCCAGCAGCTTGGCCGGGCTAGCGGGATTCGAGACCCAGTACTTC. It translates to CASSLAGLAGFETQYF.

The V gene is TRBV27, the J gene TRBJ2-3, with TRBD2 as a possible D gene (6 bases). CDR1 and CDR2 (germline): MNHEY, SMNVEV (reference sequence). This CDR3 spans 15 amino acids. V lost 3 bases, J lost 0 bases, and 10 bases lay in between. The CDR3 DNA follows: TGTGCCAGCAGTTTCGGGCGGGATAGCACAGATACGCAGTATTTT. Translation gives CASSFGRDSTDTQYF.

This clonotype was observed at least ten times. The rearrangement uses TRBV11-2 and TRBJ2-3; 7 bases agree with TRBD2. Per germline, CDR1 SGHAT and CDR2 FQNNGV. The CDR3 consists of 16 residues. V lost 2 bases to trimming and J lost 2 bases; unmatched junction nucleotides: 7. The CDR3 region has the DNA TGTGCCAGCAGCTTAACGGGGGGACTGACCACAGATACGCAGTATTTT. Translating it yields CASSLTGGLTTDTQYF.

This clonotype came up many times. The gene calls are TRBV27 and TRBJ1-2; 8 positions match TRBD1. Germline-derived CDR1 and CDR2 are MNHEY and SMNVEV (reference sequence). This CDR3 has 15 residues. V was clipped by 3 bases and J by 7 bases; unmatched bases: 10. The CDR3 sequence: CASSLVGQGASGYTF. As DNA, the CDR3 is TGTGCCAGCAGTTTGGTAGGGCAGGGGGCCTCTGGCTACACCTTC.

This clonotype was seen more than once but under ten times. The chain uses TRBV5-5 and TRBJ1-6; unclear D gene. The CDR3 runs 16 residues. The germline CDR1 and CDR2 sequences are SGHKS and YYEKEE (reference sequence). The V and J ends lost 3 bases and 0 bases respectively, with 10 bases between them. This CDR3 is CASSSQRSSYNSPLHF. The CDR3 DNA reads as TGTGCCAGCAGCTCGCAGCGGAGCTCCTATAATTCACCCCTCCACTTT.

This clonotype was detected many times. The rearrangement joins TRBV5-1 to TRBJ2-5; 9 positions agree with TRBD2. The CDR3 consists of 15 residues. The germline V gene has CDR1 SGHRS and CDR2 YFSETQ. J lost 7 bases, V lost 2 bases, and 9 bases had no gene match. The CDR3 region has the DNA TGCGCCAGCAGCTTCGGAGCGGGAGGCGTGGGGACCCAGTACTTC. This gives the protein CASSFGAGGVGTQYF.